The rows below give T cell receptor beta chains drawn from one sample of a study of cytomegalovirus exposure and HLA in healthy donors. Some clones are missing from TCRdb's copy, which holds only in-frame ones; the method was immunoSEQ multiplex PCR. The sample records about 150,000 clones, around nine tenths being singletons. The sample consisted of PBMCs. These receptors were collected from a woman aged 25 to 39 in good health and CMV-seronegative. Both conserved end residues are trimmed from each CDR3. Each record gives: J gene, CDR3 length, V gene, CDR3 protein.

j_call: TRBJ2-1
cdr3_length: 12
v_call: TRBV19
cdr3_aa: ASSIDLVGSEQF

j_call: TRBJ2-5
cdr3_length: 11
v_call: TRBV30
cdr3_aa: AWRGQYQETQY

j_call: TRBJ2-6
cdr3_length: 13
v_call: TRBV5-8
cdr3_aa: ASSFGLSGANVLT

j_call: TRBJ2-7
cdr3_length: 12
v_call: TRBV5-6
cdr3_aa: ASSLARVDYEQY

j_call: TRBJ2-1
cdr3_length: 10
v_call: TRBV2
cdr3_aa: ASSDRGNEQF

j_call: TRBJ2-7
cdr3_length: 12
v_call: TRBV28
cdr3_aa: ASSLWAGDGEQY

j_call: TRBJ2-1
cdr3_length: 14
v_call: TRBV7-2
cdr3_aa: ASSFHLPGLENEQF

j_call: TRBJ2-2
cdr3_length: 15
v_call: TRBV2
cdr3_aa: ASSRTRDTANTGELF

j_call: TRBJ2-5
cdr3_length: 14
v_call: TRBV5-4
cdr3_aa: ASSLLLAGAPGTQY

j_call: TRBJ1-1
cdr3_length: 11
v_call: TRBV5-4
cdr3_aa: ASSLAVNTEAF

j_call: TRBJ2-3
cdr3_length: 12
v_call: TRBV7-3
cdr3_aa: ASSLSLAGDTQY

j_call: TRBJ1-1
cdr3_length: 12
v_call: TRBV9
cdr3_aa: ASSVGHTGTEAF

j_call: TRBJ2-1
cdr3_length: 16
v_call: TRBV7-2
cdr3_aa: ASSSKIPGTPTYNEQF

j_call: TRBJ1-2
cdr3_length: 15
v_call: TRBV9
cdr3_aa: ATPRGDRSLKNHGYT

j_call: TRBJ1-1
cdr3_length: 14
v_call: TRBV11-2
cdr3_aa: ASSPRPGTGVAEAF

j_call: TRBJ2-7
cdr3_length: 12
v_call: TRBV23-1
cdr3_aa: ASSQTELSYEQY

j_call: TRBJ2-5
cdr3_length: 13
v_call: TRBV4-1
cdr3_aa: ASSQEWTAQETQY

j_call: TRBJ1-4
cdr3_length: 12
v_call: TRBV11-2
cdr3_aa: ASSLTGFREKLF

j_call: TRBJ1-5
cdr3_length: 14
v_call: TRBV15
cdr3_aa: ATSRDLGGPGQPQH

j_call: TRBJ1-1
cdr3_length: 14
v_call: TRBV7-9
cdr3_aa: ASSGTGMGTGTEAF

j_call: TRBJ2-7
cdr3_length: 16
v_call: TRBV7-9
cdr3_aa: SSSLRGGETGQPYEQY

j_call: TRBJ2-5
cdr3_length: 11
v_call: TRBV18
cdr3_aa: ASSPFPLETQY

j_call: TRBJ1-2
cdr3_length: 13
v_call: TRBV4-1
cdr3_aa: ASSQFGTLVFGYT

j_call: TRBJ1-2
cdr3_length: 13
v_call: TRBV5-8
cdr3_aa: ASSLAPGVSHGYT

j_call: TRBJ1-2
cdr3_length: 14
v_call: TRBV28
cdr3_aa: ASSLSLGQSGYGYT

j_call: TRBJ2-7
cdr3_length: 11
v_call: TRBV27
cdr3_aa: ASGLAGGGEQY

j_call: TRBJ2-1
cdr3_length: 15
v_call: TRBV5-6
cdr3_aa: ASSWEVRQGTYNEQF

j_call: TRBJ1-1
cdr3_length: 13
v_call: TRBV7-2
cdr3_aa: ASVSLGLMNTEAF

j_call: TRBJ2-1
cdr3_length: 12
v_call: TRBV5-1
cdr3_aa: ASRPGTGSDEQF

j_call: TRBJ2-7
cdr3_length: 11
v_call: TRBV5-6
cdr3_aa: ASSIDRLYEQY

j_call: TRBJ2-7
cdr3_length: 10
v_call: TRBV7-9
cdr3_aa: ASSLVEYEQY

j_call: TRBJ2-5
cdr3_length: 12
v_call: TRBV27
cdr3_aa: ASSPGLEEETQY

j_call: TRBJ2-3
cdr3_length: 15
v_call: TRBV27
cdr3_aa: ASSFRPPGTGTDTQY

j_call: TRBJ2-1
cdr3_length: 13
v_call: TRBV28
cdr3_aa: ASSFGQGAGNEQF